Following are 23 T cell receptor beta chains from one sample sequenced in a study of OX40 agonist ivuxolimab in advanced cancers. Profiling relied on immunoSEQ multiplex PCR, and the TCRdb table lists in-frame clones only, not all of them. The sample lists 48,000 or so clones, 70% to 85% seen once, with more than 0.95% in the top ten. The input for sequencing was CD4+ or CD8+ T cells sorted from blood, taken in a trial of the OX40 agonist ivuxolimab. Receptors were obtained from an adult with an advanced solid tumor such as melanoma, head and neck, liver or kidney cancer.

The chain carries TRBV19 and TRBJ1-4; the match to TRBD1 covers 7 bases. Losses at the gene ends were 5 bases for V and 6 bases for J; bases not matched to a gene: 6. The CDR3 is made up of 14 amino acids. Germline loops: CDR1 LNHDA, CDR2 SQIVND (reference sequence). The CDR3 reads CASSATGEYEKLFF. The CDR3 DNA is TGTGCCAGTAGTGCAACAGGGGAATATGAAAAACTGTTTTTT.

The chain is built from TRBV6-1 and TRBJ2-7; D is unresolved. CDR1 and CDR2 from the germline V gene are MNHNS and SASEGT. The V end was cut by 8 bases, the J end by 4 bases, with 6 bases between. The CDR3 spans 10 residues. In DNA, the CDR3 is TGTGCCAGCGGCTATTACGAGCAGTACTTC. It is translated as CASGYYEQYF.

This clone was detected only once. The chain joins TRBV7-2 to TRBJ2-2, with no clear D. This CDR3 comprises 15 residues. Trimming pared 2 bases from V and 5 bases from J, leaving 12 bases between. Germline CDR1 SGHTA, CDR2 FQGNSA. Written as DNA, the CDR3 is TGTGCCAGCAGCTTATCAACGATGGCAACCGGGGAGCTGTTTTTT. It translates to CASSLSTMATGELFF.

V gene TRBV30 combines with J gene TRBJ2-7; D is unclear. Per the germline V gene, CDR1 is GTSNPN and CDR2 is SVGIG (reference sequence). This CDR3 has 13 amino acids. V was clipped by 5 bases and J by 6 bases, with 17 bases between them. CDR3 nucleotides: TGTGCCTGGGACCGTGGATCATTCATCGAGCAGTACTTC. Translation gives CAWDRGSFIEQYF.

This sequence joins TRBV9 and TRBJ1-1; tentative D call: TRBD1 (6 bases). V gave up 4 bases and J gave up 8 bases, with 15 bases separating them. Per the germline V gene, CDR1 is SGDLS and CDR2 is YYNGEE. The CDR3 is made up of 13 amino acids. The CDR3 loop reads CASSPGHPLEAFF. DNA of the CDR3: TGTGCCAGCAGCCCGGGACACCCCTTAGAAGCTTTCTTT.

This clone occurred once. The V gene is TRBV20-1, the J gene TRBJ2-7; no reliable D call. Germline lookup yields CDR1 DFQATT and CDR2 SNEGSKA (reference sequence). V lost 5 bases, J lost 3 bases, and 8 bases lay in between. This CDR3 has 11 amino acids. CDR3 nucleotide sequence: TGCAGTGCTGCGACGGTCTACGAGCAGTACTTC. Its protein product is CSAATVYEQYF.

V and J are TRBV4-1 and TRBJ2-1; unclear D gene. The CDR3 consists of 14 residues. Germline-derived CDR1 and CDR2 are MGHRA and YSYEKL. Trimming took off 8 bases at V and 1 base at J, with 12 bases between the two ends. The CDR3 here is CASGPMGSYNEQFF. The CDR3 DNA reads TGCGCCAGCGGACCAATGGGGTCCTACAATGAGCAGTTCTTC.

The chain links TRBV7-8 to TRBJ1-2; maybe TRBD1 (5 bases). Trimming pared 4 bases from V and 1 base from J, leaving 10 bases between. The CDR3 runs 14 residues. CDR1 and CDR2 from the germline V gene are SGHVS and FQNEAQ. CDR3 sequence reads: CASSSGGVNYGYTF. CDR3 nucleotide sequence: TGTGCCAGCAGCTCGGGGGGGGTTAACTATGGCTACACCTTC.

In its sample, this clone was seen a few times. J is TRBJ2-5 and V is TRBV20-1; either TRBD1 or TRBD2 may fit D (5 bases each). In germline, CDR1 is DFQATT, CDR2 SNEGSKA (reference sequence). V gave up 6 bases and J gave up 5 bases, with 10 bases separating them. The CDR3 has 11 residues. The chain's CDR3 is CSAWDVETQYF. Written as DNA, the CDR3 is TGCAGTGCCTGGGACGTGGAGACCCAGTACTTC.

V gene TRBV4-2 combines with J gene TRBJ2-3, with D perhaps TRBD2 (6 bases). This CDR3 contains 16 residues. V was cut by 0 bases and J by 1 base, with 11 bases left in between. The germline gives CDR1 LGHNA, CDR2 YNFKEQ. The CDR3 spells CASSQETSPRTDTQYF. CDR3 nucleotide sequence: TGTGCCAGCAGCCAAGAAACTAGCCCTCGCACAGATACGCAGTATTTT.

This clone showed up just a few times. V usage is TRBV10-1 and J usage is TRBJ1-4; 9 bases map to TRBD1. The CDR3 consists of 18 residues. V trimming: 4 bases; J trimming: 3 bases; junction bases outside the gene matches: 12. Per the germline V gene, CDR1 is WNHNN and CDR2 is SYGVQD (reference sequence). This CDR3 is CASSVPGTGTVANEKLFF. CDR3 bases: TGCGCCAGCAGTGTACCCGGGACAGGGACGGTGGCTAATGAAAAACTGTTTTTT.

The chain is built from TRBV30 and TRBJ2-7; TRBD2 matches at 7 bases. Germline V lookup: CDR1 GTSNPN, CDR2 SVGIG (reference sequence). Trimming at V came to 3 bases and at J to 2 bases, leaving 7 bases not matched to a gene. This CDR3 is built from 14 residues. DNA of the CDR3: TGTGCCTGGAGGAGGACTAGGGATACCTACGAGCAGTACTTC. Translating it yields CAWRRTRDTYEQYF.

This sequence joins TRBV5-1 and TRBJ1-6; D is perhaps TRBD1 (5 bases). The V gene's germline CDR1 is SGHRS and CDR2 YFSETQ. The CDR3 sequence is 13 residues long. V was clipped by 0 bases and J by 14 bases, with 12 bases between them. This CDR3 reads CASSLVGQKALHF. CDR3 bases: TGCGCCAGCAGCTTGGTGGGGCAGAAGGCCCTCCACTTT.

The chain employs TRBV2 and TRBJ2-7; D unresolved. The CDR3 has 12 residues. The germline V gene encodes CDR1 SNHLY and CDR2 FYNNEI. Trimming stripped 8 bases from V and 4 bases from J, with 12 bases between. Here the CDR3 DNA reads TGTGCCAGCGCAAAACTTGGGTACGAGCAGTACTTC. It encodes CASAKLGYEQYF.

The gene calls are TRBV6-1 and TRBJ2-5; 11 bases map to TRBD2. Germline values: CDR1 MNHNS, CDR2 SASEGT. Trimming removed 9 bases from V and 4 bases from J; junction bases left unmatched: 7. CDR3 size: 14 residues. In DNA, the CDR3 is TGTGCCAGTATAGCGGGAGGGCCAGGAGAGACCCAGTACTTC. It encodes CASIAGGPGETQYF.

The CDR3 protein is CASSRVGAWGSGELFF. The CDR3 bases are TGTGCCAGCAGCAGGGTTGGGGCATGGGGATCCGGGGAGCTGTTTTTT. The chain joins TRBV11-3 to TRBJ2-2, with TRBD1 as a possible D gene (5 bases). The CDR3 is 16 amino acids. Germline V gene data show CDR1 as SGHNT and CDR2 as YENEEA. Between the trimmed V and J ends, which lost 5 bases and 6 bases, there was a span of 19 bases. Full variable domain (remainder filled in from reference TRBV11-3 and TRBJ2-2): EAGVVQSPRYKIIEKKQPVAFWCNPISGHNTLYWYLQNLGQGPELLIRYENEEAVDDSQLPKDRFSAERLKGVDSTLKIQPAELGDSAVYLCASSRVGAWGSGELFFGEGSRLTVL.

This chain uses TRBV19 with TRBJ2-5; 16 positions agree with TRBD2. Per the germline V gene, CDR1 is LNHDA and CDR2 is SQIVND (reference sequence). Trimming cost V 10 bases and J 9 bases; bases outside gene matches: 8. This CDR3 is built from 14 residues. The DNA for the CDR3 is TGTGCCACCGGGACTAGCGGGGGGGGGTTGGCCCAGTACTTC. Its protein is CATGTSGGGLAQYF.

V gene TRBV29-1 combines with J gene TRBJ2-3, with 10 bases aligning to TRBD1. V was pared by 3 bases and J by 3 bases, with 6 bases of the junction left unmatched. Germline CDR1 is SQVTM and CDR2 is ANQGSEA. CDR3 size: 15 residues. The chain's CDR3 is CSVEGGDRGTDTQYF. The CDR3 DNA reads as TGCAGCGTTGAGGGGGGGGACAGGGGAACAGATACGCAGTATTTT.

This clone showed up just once. The chain joins TRBV9 to TRBJ2-3, with 10 bases fitting TRBD2. In germline, CDR1 is SGDLS, CDR2 YYNGEE. Trimming cost V 4 bases and J 7 bases; bases outside gene matches: 9. This CDR3 has 15 residues. The CDR3 DNA reads TGTGCCAGCAGCCCCACCGGGACTAGCGCAAATACGCAGTATTTT. This codes for CASSPTGTSANTQYF.

This clone was picked up a small number of times. The genes are TRBV7-2 and TRBJ2-7; TRBD2 matches at 9 bases. The CDR3 contains 18 residues. The V gene's germline CDR1 is SGHTA and CDR2 FQGNSA. The V and J ends lost 0 bases and 2 bases, in that order; junction bases with no gene match: 11. The CDR3 sequence: CASSLAGSGRRRTYEQYF. As DNA, the CDR3 is TGTGCCAGCAGCTTAGCAGGTAGCGGGAGAAGGAGAACCTACGAGCAGTACTTC. Filled out from reference TRBV7-2 and TRBJ2-7, the complete variable domain reads GAGVSQSPSNKVTEKGKDVELRCDPISGHTALYWYRQSLGQGLEFLIYFQGNSAPDKSGLPSDRFSAERTGGSVSTLTIQRTQQEDSAVYLCASSLAGSGRRRTYEQYFGPGTRLTVT.

For this clone: It is unclear where the CDR3 begins or ends on the DNA, so no DNA is shown, and the CDR3 is as TCRdb lists it. The chain carries TRBV21-1 and TRBJ1-5; TRBD1, as called in the table, went unchecked against the DNA. TRBV21-1 is designated a pseudogene. The CDR3 spans 18 residues, counting both ends. CDR3 sequence: CASSKALEVGTGNQPQHF.

This clone was counted only a few times. The chain uses TRBV7-6 and TRBJ2-5; 7 bases line up with TRBD1. CDR3 length: 17 amino acids. The V and J ends lost 0 bases and 5 bases, in that order; junction bases with no gene match: 12. Germline V gene data show CDR1 as SGHVS and CDR2 as FNYEAQ. The CDR3 DNA follows: TGTGCCAGCAGCTTAGCCCCGTGGACAGGCCGAGGGGAGACCCAGTACTTC. Protein sequence: CASSLAPWTGRGETQYF. Full variable domain (remainder filled in from reference TRBV7-6 and TRBJ2-5): GAGVSQSPRYKVTKRGQDVALRCDPISGHVSLYWYRQALGQGPEFLTYFNYEAQQDKSGLPNDRFSAERPEGSISTLTIQRTEQRDSAMYRCASSLAPWTGRGETQYFGPGTRLLVL.

This chain joins TRBV18 and TRBJ2-5; TRBD1 matches 8 bases. Trimming at V came to 3 bases and at J to 2 bases, leaving 8 bases not matched to a gene. The CDR3 has 16 amino acids. Germline CDR1 is KGHSH and CDR2 is LQKENI. In DNA form, the CDR3 reads TGTGCCAGCTCACCCCCAGGGGGCCTAATTCAAGAGACCCAGTACTTC. Protein: CASSPPGGLIQETQYF.